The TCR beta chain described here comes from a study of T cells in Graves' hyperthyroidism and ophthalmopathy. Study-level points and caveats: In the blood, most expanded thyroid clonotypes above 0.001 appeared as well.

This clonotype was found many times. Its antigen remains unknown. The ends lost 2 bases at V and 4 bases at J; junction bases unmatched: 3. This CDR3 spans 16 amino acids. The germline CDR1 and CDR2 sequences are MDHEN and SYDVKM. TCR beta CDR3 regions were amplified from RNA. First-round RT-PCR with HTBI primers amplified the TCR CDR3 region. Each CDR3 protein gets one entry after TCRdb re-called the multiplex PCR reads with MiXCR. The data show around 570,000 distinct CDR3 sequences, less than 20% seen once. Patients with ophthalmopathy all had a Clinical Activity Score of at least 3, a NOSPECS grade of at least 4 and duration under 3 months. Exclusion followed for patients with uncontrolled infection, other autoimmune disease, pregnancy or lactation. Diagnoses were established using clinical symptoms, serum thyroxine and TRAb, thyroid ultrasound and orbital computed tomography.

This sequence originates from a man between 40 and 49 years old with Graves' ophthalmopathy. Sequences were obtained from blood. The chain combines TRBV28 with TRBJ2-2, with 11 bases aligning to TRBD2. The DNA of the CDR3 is TGTGCCAGCAGTTTACGACTAGCGGGGCGCACCGGGGAGCTGTTTTTT. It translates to CASSLRLAGRTGELFF.